This T cell receptor beta chain was captured by sequencing in a study of blood T cell repertoires in COVID-19. The overall study: Sites across the United States, Italy and Spain contributed samples from acute and convalescent COVID-19. In each case, the material was cDNA or gDNA derived from T cells, B-cell-depleted T cells, or PBMCs.

The CDR3 runs to 15 residues. Trimming left V 3 bases short and J 8 bases short, with 19 bases between. Germline CDR1 is SGHTA and CDR2 is FQGNSA. Original processing methods: Estimated nucleated cell counts came from reference gene primer amplification. Using immunoSEQ multiplex PCR, the repertoire was profiled, and TCRdb retains in-frame clones only, with some absent. V and J calls and clone size are as listed in that table; D and trimming were resolved from the DNA. The repertoire consists of tens of thousands of clones, with around 86% occurring once and the leading ten covering roughly 2%. This chain uses TRBV7-2 with TRBJ1-2, with D tentatively TRBD1 (6 bases). The sample consisted of peripheral blood. This TCR was sampled from a man aged 25 to 45 with acute or convalescent COVID-19. The CDR3 spells CASSLYYGQFIGYTF. In nucleotides, the CDR3 is TGTGCCAGCAGCTTGTACTACGGACAGTTTATCGGCTACACCTTC.